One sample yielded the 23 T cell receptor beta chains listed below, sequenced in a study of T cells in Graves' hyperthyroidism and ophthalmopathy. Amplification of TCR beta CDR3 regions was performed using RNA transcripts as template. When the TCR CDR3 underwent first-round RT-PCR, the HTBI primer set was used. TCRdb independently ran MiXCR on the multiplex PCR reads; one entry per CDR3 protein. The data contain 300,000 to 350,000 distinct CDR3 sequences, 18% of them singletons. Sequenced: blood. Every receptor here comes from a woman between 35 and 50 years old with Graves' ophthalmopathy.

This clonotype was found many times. CDR3 nucleotide sequence: TGCGCCAGCGGGGTAAACAGGGGGTACGAGCAGTACTTC. It yields the protein CASGVNRGYEQYF. The chain uses TRBV5-1 and TRBJ2-7; 8 nucleotides agree with TRBD1. In germline, CDR1 is SGHRS, CDR2 YFSETQ. Unmatched junction bases numbered 7, after V lost 7 bases and J lost 4 bases. This CDR3 spans 13 amino acids.

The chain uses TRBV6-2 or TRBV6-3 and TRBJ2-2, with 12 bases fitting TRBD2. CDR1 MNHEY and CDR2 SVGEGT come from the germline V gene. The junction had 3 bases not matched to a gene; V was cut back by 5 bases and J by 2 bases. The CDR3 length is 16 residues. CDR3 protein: CASSTGLAGNTGELFF. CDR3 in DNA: TGTGCCAGCAGTACGGGACTAGCGGGTAACACCGGGGAGCTGTTTTTT.

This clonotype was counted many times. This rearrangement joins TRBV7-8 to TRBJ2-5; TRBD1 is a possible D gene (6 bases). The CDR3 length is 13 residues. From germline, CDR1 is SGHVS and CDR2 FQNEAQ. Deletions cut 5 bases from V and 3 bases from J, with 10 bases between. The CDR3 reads CASSHGQKETQYF. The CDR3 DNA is TGTGCCAGCAGCCACGGACAGAAAGAGACCCAGTACTTC.

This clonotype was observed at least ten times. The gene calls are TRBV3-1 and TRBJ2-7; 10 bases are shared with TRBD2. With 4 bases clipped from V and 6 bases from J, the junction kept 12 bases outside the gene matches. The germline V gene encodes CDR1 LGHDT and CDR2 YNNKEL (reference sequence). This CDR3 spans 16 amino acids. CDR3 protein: CASSPFSRLAGGEQYF. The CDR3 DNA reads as TGTGCCAGCAGCCCCTTCTCCCGACTAGCGGGCGGCGAGCAGTACTTC.

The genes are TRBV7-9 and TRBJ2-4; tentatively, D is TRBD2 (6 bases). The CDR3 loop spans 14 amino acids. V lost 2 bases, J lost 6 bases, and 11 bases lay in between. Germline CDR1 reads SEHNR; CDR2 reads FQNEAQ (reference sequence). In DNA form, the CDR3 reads TGTGCCAGCAGCTTATTCGGGAGCGGAAACATTCAGTACTTC. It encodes CASSLFGSGNIQYF.

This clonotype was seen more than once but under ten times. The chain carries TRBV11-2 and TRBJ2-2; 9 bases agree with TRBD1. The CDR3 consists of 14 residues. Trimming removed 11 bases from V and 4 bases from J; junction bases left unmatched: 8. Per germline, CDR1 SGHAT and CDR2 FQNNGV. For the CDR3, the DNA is TGTGCCGGAACGGGACAGGGTTCCACCGGGGAGCTGTTTTTT. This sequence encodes CAGTGQGSTGELFF. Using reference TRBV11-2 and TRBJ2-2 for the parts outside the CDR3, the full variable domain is EAGVAQSPRYKIIEKRQSVAFWCNPISGHATLYWYQQILGQGPKLLIQFQNNGVVDDSQLPKDRFSAERLKGVDSTLKIQPAKLEDSAVYLCAGTGQGSTGELFFGEGSRLTVL.

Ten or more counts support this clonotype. The CDR3 is CASSVAPGYDQPQHF. The DNA of the CDR3 is TGTGCCAGCAGCGTAGCACCAGGGTACGACCAGCCCCAGCATTTT. The V and J genes are TRBV9 and TRBJ1-5; TRBD1 might be the D (5 bases). Trimming took off 0 bases at V and 7 bases at J, with 14 bases between the two ends. Germline loops: CDR1 SGDLS, CDR2 YYNGEE. The CDR3 totals 15 residues.

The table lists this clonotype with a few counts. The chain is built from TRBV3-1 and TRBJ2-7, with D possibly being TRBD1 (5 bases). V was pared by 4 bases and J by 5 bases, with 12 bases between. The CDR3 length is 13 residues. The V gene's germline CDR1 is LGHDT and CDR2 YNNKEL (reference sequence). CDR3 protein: CASSRQGGNEQYF. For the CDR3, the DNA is TGTGCCAGCAGCCGGCAGGGTGGCAACGAGCAGTACTTC.

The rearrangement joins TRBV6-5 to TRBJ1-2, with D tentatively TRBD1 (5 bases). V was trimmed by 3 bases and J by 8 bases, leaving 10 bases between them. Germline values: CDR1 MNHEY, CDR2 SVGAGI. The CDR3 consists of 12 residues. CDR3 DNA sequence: TGTGCCAGCAGTTATATGGGGGAAGGCTACACCTTC. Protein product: CASSYMGEGYTF.

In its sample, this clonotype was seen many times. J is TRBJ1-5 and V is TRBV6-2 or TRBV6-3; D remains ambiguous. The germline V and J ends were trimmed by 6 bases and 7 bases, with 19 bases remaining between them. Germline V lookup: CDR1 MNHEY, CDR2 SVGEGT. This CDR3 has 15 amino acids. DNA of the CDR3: TGTGCCAGCAGCTTACTACTCCGTGGAGGACAGCCCCAGCATTTT. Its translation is CASSLLLRGGQPQHF.

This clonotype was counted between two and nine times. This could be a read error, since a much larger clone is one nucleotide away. Here the CDR3 DNA reads TGTGCCAGCAGCCCTCTTCCCGGGACATGGGACACTGAAGCTTTCTTT. The encoded protein is CASSPLPGTWDTEAFF. This chain links TRBV12-3 or TRBV12-4 with TRBJ1-1, with D possibly TRBD1 on 6 matching bases. The CDR3 covers 16 residues. V lost 6 bases and J 3 bases, leaving 20 bases between the germline ends.

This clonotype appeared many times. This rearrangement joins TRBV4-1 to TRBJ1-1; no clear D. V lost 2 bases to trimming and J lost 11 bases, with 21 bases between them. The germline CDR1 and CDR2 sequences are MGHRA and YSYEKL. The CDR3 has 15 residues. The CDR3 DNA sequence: TGCGCCAGCAGCCAATACCGGGCCTCCCTGGGTGATGCTTTCTTT. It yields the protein CASSQYRASLGDAFF.

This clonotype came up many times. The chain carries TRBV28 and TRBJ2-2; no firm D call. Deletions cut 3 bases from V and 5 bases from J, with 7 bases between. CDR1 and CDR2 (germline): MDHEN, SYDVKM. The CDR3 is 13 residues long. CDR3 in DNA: TGTGCCAGCAGTTTCCGTTGGACCGGGGAGCTGTTTTTT. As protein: CASSFRWTGELFF.

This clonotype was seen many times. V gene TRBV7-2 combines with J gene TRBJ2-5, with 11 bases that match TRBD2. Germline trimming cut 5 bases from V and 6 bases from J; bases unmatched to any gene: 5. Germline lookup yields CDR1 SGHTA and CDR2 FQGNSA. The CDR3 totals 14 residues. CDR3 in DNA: TGTGCCAGCAGCGCCACTAGCGGGAGTCAGACCCAGTACTTC. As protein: CASSATSGSQTQYF.

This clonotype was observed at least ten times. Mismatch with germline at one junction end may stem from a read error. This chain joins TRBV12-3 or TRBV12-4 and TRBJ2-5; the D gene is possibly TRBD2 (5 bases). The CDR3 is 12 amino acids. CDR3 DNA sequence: TGTGCCAGCAGTTCCAACGACCCGAGGAGGCACTTC. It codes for CASSSNDPRRHF.

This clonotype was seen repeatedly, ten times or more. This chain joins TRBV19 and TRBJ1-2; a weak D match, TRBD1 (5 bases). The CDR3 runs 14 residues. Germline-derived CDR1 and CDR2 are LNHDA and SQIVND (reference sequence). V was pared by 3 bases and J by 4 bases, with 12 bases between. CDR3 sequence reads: CASSISGHRYGYTF. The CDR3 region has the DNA TGTGCCAGTAGTATTTCAGGACATCGCTATGGCTACACCTTC.

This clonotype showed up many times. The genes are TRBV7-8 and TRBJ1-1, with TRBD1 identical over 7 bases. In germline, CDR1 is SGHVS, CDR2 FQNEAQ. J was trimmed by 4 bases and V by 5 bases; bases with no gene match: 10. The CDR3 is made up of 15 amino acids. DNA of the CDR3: TGTGCCAGCAGCCCCTGGACAGGCGCTCCCACTGAAGCTTTCTTT. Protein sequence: CASSPWTGAPTEAFF.

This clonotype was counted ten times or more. CDR3 nucleotides: TGTGCCAGCACCCTCTGGACAGGGACGGGCAATCAGCCCCAGCATTTT. This translates into CASTLWTGTGNQPQHF. V usage is TRBV11-1 and J usage is TRBJ1-5; TRBD1 matches 8 bases. Germline V gives CDR1 SGHAT, CDR2 FQDESV (reference sequence). CDR3 length equals 16 residues. V gave up 7 bases and J gave up 2 bases; unmatched junction bases: 10.

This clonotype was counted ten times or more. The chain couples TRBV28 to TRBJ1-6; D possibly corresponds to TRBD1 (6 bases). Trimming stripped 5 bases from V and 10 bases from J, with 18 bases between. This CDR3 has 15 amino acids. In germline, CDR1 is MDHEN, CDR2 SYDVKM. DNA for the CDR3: TGTGCCAGCAGTCCTCGGACAGCCGCGGGCTCACCCCTCCACTTT. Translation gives CASSPRTAAGSPLHF.

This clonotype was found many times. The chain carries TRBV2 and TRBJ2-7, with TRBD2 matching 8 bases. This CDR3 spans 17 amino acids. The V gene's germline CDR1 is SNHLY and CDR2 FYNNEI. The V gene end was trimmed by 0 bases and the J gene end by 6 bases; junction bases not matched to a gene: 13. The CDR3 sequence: CASSEAGLAGPLSEQYF. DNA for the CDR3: TGTGCCAGCAGTGAAGCGGGCCTAGCGGGCCCCCTAAGCGAGCAGTACTTC.

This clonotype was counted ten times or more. The CDR3 region is CASSFLAGADYEQYF. CDR3 sequence (DNA): TGCGCCAGCAGCTTTCTAGCGGGAGCGGATTACGAGCAGTACTTC. This chain connects TRBV5-1 to TRBJ2-7, with 10 bases aligning to TRBD2. This CDR3 contains 15 residues. CDR1 and CDR2 (germline): SGHRS, YFSETQ. Trimming at V came to 2 bases and at J to 4 bases, leaving 6 bases not matched to a gene.

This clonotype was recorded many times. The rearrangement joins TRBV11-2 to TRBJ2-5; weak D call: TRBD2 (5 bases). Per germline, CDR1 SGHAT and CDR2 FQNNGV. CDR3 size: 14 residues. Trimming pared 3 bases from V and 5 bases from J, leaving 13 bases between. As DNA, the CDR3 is TGTGCCAGCAGCTTGGGAGCGTTGATGGAGACCCAGTACTTC. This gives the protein CASSLGALMETQYF.

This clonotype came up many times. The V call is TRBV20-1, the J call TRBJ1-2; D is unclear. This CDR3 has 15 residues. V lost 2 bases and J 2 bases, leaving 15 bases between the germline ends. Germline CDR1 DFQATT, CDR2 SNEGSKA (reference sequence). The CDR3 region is CSARRQARANYGYTF. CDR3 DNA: TGCAGTGCTAGAAGACAAGCCCGGGCCAACTATGGCTACACCTTC.